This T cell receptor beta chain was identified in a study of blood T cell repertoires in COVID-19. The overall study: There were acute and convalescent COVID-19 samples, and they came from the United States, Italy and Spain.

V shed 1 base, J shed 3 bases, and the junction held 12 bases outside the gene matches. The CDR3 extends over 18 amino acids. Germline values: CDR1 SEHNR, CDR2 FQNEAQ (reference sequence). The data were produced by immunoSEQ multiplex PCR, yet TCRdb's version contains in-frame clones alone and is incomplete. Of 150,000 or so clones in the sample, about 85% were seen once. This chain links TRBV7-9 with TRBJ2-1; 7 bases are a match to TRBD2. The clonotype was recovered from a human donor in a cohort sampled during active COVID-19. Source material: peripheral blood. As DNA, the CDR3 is TGTGCCAGCAGCTTAGGATCAGCAGTTAGGGAGGGCTACAATGAGCAGTTCTTC. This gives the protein CASSLGSAVREGYNEQFF.